The 17 T cell receptor beta chains presented below share a single source sample, sequenced in a study of somatic mutations in cytotoxic T cells in rheumatoid arthritis. The repertoire was sequenced with immunoSEQ multiplex PCR; TCRdb's copy has only in-frame clones and lacks some. The data hold roughly 4,000 clones, with about 74% observed a single time. Specimen: CD8+ T cells sorted from blood. The receptors were sampled from an adult with rheumatoid arthritis.

The J gene is TRBJ2-3, the V gene TRBV11-1; TRBD2 matches 12 bases. J lost 5 bases, V lost 5 bases, and 11 bases had no gene match. CDR3 length: 17 amino acids. Germline assignment: CDR1 SGHAT and CDR2 FQDESV (reference sequence). The CDR3: CASSPSSGGAVGDTQYF. CDR3 nucleotides: TGTGCCAGCAGCCCCTCTAGCGGGGGGGCCGTAGGAGATACGCAGTATTTT.

The chain recombines TRBV4-2 with TRBJ2-7; D unclear. CDR3 length: 14 residues. Germline CDR1 is LGHNA and CDR2 is YNFKEQ. Trimming cost V 2 bases and J 1 base, with 9 bases left between them. The CDR3 sequence: CASSQLVGSYEQYF. The DNA of the CDR3 is TGTGCCAGCAGCCAACTCGTAGGTTCCTACGAGCAGTACTTC.

The chain uses TRBV9 and TRBJ1-4, with 7 bases lining up with TRBD1. The CDR3 has 14 amino acids. Per germline, CDR1 SGDLS and CDR2 YYNGEE. V was clipped by 0 bases and J by 5 bases; unmatched bases: 1. The CDR3 DNA reads TGTGCCAGCAGCGTAGGGGACAGAAATGAAAAACTGTTTTTT. Amino acids: CASSVGDRNEKLFF.

The gene calls are TRBV6-5 and TRBJ2-1, with TRBD2 identical over 11 bases. Trimming at V came to 6 bases and at J to 5 bases, leaving 6 bases not matched to a gene. Germline V gene sequence: CDR1 MNHEY, CDR2 SVGAGI. CDR3 length equals 15 residues. Here the CDR3 reads CASSMTSGANNEQFF. CDR3 coding DNA: TGTGCCAGCAGCATGACTAGCGGGGCTAACAATGAGCAGTTCTTC.

The rearrangement links TRBV6-4 to TRBJ2-1; no firm D call. CDR1 and CDR2 (germline): MRHNA, SNTAGT. This CDR3 is built from 15 residues. V lost 0 bases, J lost 2 bases, and 8 bases lay in between. The CDR3 nucleotides are TGTGCCAGCAGTGACTCAGGGTCCACCTACAATGAGCAGTTCTTC. Residues: CASSDSGSTYNEQFF.

This clone was seen a single time. CDR3 sequence reads: CASSSRPRGYEQYF. Written as DNA, the CDR3 is TGTGCCAGCAGCTCCCGACCCAGGGGCTACGAGCAGTACTTC. This sequence joins TRBV9 and TRBJ2-7, with D perhaps TRBD1 (6 bases). This CDR3 region has 14 residues. The V end was cut by 4 bases, the J end by 3 bases, with 14 bases between. Germline CDR1 reads SGDLS; CDR2 reads YYNGEE.

On this clone itself: In the same sample, other DNA sequences code for this CDR3. The chain joins TRBV19 to TRBJ1-1; no clear D. With 5 bases removed from V and 8 bases from J, the gap between germline ends came to 9 bases. Germline assignment: CDR1 LNHDA and CDR2 SQIVND (reference sequence). This CDR3 comprises 11 residues. The CDR3 is CASSVSAEAFF. DNA for the CDR3: TGTGCCAGTAGTGTGAGCGCAGAAGCTTTCTTT.

The chain has TRBV29-1 and TRBJ2-1; TRBD1 aligns across 9 bases. The CDR3 contains 12 residues. Germline values: CDR1 SQVTM, CDR2 ANQGSEA. V gave up 7 bases and J gave up 10 bases; unmatched junction bases: 8. CDR3 DNA sequence: TGCAGCGCCGCTCTGGGGACAGGGGAGCAGTTCTTC. Protein product: CSAALGTGEQFF.

The genes are TRBV9 and TRBJ1-1; D gene uncertain. Germline values: CDR1 SGDLS, CDR2 YYNGEE. V was pared by 0 bases and J by 1 base, with 4 bases between. The CDR3 is made up of 13 amino acids. CDR3 sequence: CASSVDGNTEAFF. The CDR3 DNA follows: TGTGCCAGCAGCGTAGACGGGAACACTGAAGCTTTCTTT.

The rearrangement joins TRBV9 to TRBJ1-2; 11 bases agree with TRBD1. Germline CDR1 is SGDLS and CDR2 is YYNGEE. The CDR3 sequence is 19 residues long. After removal of 4 bases from V and 1 base from J, the junction contained 15 bases not matched to a gene. CDR3 in amino acids: CASSSNSLRTGGFNYGYTF. CDR3 sequence (DNA): TGTGCCAGCAGCAGTAATTCGCTCCGGACAGGGGGCTTTAACTATGGCTACACCTTC.

V is TRBV2 and J is TRBJ1-2, with a tentative D call TRBD1 (5 bases). This CDR3 contains 14 residues. The germline CDR1 and CDR2 sequences are SNHLY and FYNNEI. V shed 7 bases and J shed 4 bases, with 16 bases lying between them. CDR3 region: CASTPPGGGYGYTF. In DNA form, the CDR3 reads TGTGCCAGCACCCCGCCTGGGGGGGGCTATGGCTACACCTTC.

The chain is built from TRBV12-5 and TRBJ2-2, with TRBD1 matching over 7 bases. This CDR3 spans 12 amino acids. V was clipped by 7 bases and J by 6 bases; unmatched bases: 2. In germline, CDR1 is LGHNT, CDR2 FRNRAP. The CDR3 DNA reads as TGTGCTAGTGCCCAGGGGGCCGGGGAGCTGTTTTTT. This translates into CASAQGAGELFF.

This sequence joins TRBV7-8 and TRBJ1-4, with 8 bases lining up with TRBD1. Unmatched junction bases numbered 9, after V lost 4 bases and J lost 11 bases. The CDR3 extends over 14 amino acids. Germline CDR1 is SGHVS and CDR2 is FQNEAQ. Here the CDR3 reads CASSSAGGARKLFF. CDR3 nucleotide sequence: TGTGCCAGCAGCTCCGCAGGGGGCGCGAGGAAACTGTTTTTT.

The chain employs TRBV29-1 and TRBJ2-7; D is undetermined. CDR3 size: 12 residues. CDR1 is SQVTM, CDR2 ANQGSEA, per germline. The ends were cut back, 4 bases at V and 3 bases at J, with 10 bases in the middle. The CDR3 nucleotides read TGCAGCGTTGGGGCCACTATCTACGAGCAGTACTTC. It translates to CSVGATIYEQYF.

This clone was counted only a few times. The chain is built from TRBV25-1 and TRBJ2-7; D is possibly TRBD2 (5 bases). The V and J ends lost 6 bases and 6 bases respectively, with 12 bases between them. CDR1 MGHDK and CDR2 SYGVNS come from the germline V gene. This CDR3 has 12 amino acids. The CDR3 reads CASRMMRVEQYF. The CDR3 DNA reads TGTGCCAGCAGGATGATGAGGGTCGAGCAGTACTTC.

CDR3 sequence reads: CASWGGDGYTF. The CDR3 DNA reads TGTGCCAGTTGGGGGGGAGATGGCTACACCTTC. V gene TRBV27 combines with J gene TRBJ1-2; perhaps TRBD1 as D (5 bases). CDR3 length equals 11 residues. Between the trimmed V and J ends, which lost 9 bases and 6 bases, there was a span of 11 bases. From germline, CDR1 is MNHEY and CDR2 SMNVEV (reference sequence).

This clone was observed a few times. V usage is TRBV28 and J usage is TRBJ1-2, with D possibly being TRBD1 (6 bases). The V and J ends lost 2 bases and 4 bases respectively, with 17 bases between them. The CDR3 contains 16 residues. Germline lookup yields CDR1 MDHEN and CDR2 SYDVKM. Here the CDR3 DNA reads TGTGCCAGCAGTTTAACCCTACAGGGTTCTCGCTATGGCTACACCTTC. Amino acid sequence: CASSLTLQGSRYGYTF.